This entry describes one T cell receptor (beta chain). The CDR3 totals 15 residues. Germline V lookup: CDR1 SGHRS, CDR2 YFSETQ. Unmatched junction bases numbered 5, after V lost 1 base and J lost 8 bases. This sample is drawn from a study of blood T cell repertoires in COVID-19. Whole-study context: In each case, the material was cDNA or gDNA derived from T cells, B-cell-depleted T cells, or PBMCs.

Per the study methods: Estimation of nucleated cell counts relied on the amplification of reference gene primers. Produced via immunoSEQ multiplex PCR; TCRdb's table is partial and in-frame only. D and trimming come from the DNA, and the V and J calls and clone size come from that table. The data show hundreds of thousands of clones, with 75% to 90% seen just once and approximately 8% held by the top ten. Residents of approximately 25 US areas, aged roughly 18 to 89 years, made up the participants. Recovery meant two consecutive negative NP/OP PCR tests, professional clearance, or resolved symptoms.

The specimen sequenced was PBMCs or T cells enriched from blood (not recorded which). The chain employs TRBV5-1 and TRBJ2-1; 11 bases agree with TRBD2. This TCR was recovered from an older woman who had recovered from COVID-19. CDR3 in amino acids: CASSLSLAGGHEQFF. CDR3 DNA: TGCGCCAGCAGCTTGTCTCTAGCGGGGGGCCATGAGCAGTTCTTC.